The rows below give T cell receptor beta chains drawn from one sample of a study of blood T cell repertoires in COVID-19. Method: immunoSEQ multiplex PCR; TCRdb's copy keeps in-frame clones and lacks some. The sample includes tens of thousands of clones, about 81% of them seen just once. The sample taken for sequencing was peripheral blood. The receptors stem from a man aged 45 to 65 with active COVID-19. The CDR3 runs from the conserved cysteine through the conserved F or W. Fields, in order: J gene, clone size, D gene, V gene, CDR3 DNA, CDR3 protein. A D gene is named only where the DNA matches it firmly. Part of the rows lack a size; the others show once, few, many or a class for expanded clones.

TRBJ2-3 . . TRBV19 TGTGCCAGTAGTATATCTAGCGCTCTCACAGATACGCAGTATTTT CASSISSALTDTQYF
TRBJ1-4 . . TRBV5-5 TGTGCCAGCAGCTTGGCCTACCCACAGGGACCTAATGAAAAACTGTTTTTT CASSLAYPQGPNEKLFF
TRBJ1-2 . . TRBV24-1 TGTGCCACCAGTCAGGGTGGGGGCTACACCTTC CATSQGGGYTF
TRBJ2-5 . . TRBV9 TGTGCCAGCAGCGTGTCGGGGGACCAAGAGACCCAGTACTTC CASSVSGDQETQYF
TRBJ1-1 . . TRBV27 TGTGCCAGCAGTACAGGAATGAACACTGAAGCTTTCTTT CASSTGMNTEAFF
TRBJ2-3 few TRBD2 TRBV6-4 TGTGCCAGCAGTGAAAGTAGCGGGGGGAACACAGATACGCAGTATTTT CASSESSGGNTDTQYF
TRBJ1-2 few . TRBV19 TGTGCCAGTAGTCCACAGGGAAGAGGATATGGCTACACCTTC CASSPQGRGYGYTF
TRBJ1-1 . . TRBV25-1 TGTGCCAGCAGTGAATTAGAGGACACTGAAGCTTTCTTT CASSELEDTEAFF
TRBJ2-7 few TRBD1 TRBV5-4 TGTGCCAGCAGCTTGGAACAGGGGGCTCTCTACGAGCAGTACTTC CASSLEQGALYEQYF
TRBJ2-1 . TRBD2 TRBV7-2 TGTGCCAGCAGCTTAGAGGCGGGGGGGCCACATGAGCAGTTCTTC CASSLEAGGPHEQFF
TRBJ1-1 . . TRBV6-5 TGTGCCAGCAGTTACTCTCGTGCGGGGAGTGAAGCTTTCTTT CASSYSRAGSEAFF
TRBJ2-1 . TRBD2 TRBV5-1 TGCGCCAGCAGCTCACAACTAGCGGGGGTTAATGAGCAGTTCTTC CASSSQLAGVNEQFF
TRBJ2-4 . TRBD2 TRBV6-1 TGTGCCAGCAGTGAAGAAAGCGGGGGGGCCCTTCAAAACATTCAGTACTTC CASSEESGGALQNIQYF
TRBJ2-7 . . TRBV4-3 TGCGCCAGCAGCCAATACAGGGACTCCTACGAGCAGTACTTC CASSQYRDSYEQYF
TRBJ1-1 . . TRBV19 TGTGCCAGTAGTATCCAGGGGAGGGACGCTTTCTTT CASSIQGRDAFF
TRBJ1-3 . . TRBV2 TGTGCCAGCAGGCGGACAGACGGAAACACCATATATTTT CASRRTDGNTIYF
TRBJ1-1 . . TRBV5-1 TGCGCCAGCAGCTTGGCCAGGGCCTTTGACACTGAAGCTTTCTTT CASSLARAFDTEAFF
TRBJ2-1 . TRBD2 TRBV6-6 TGTGCCACCGCGGGGGACCACAATGAGCAGTTCTTC CATAGDHNEQFF
TRBJ2-7 . . TRBV7-9 TGTGCCAGCAGCTTGGAGACCTACGAGCAGTACTTC CASSLETYEQYF
TRBJ1-6 . . TRBV9 TGTGCCAGCAGCGCCCGTGGAGGGAGTTCACCCCTCCACTTT CASSARGGSSPLHF
TRBJ1-1 . TRBD1 TRBV12-3/TRBV12-4 TGTGCCAGCACCAACAGGGGGGGCACTGAAGCTTTCTTT CASTNRGGTEAFF
TRBJ2-7 once . TRBV3-1/TRBV3-2 TGTGCCAGCAGCCAAGTTCCAGGAACCTACGAGCAGTACTTC CASSQVPGTYEQYF
TRBJ2-1 . TRBD2 TRBV7-6 TGTGCCAGCAGCTTAACGGGAGGGTCCTACAATGAGCAGTTCTTC CASSLTGGSYNEQFF
TRBJ1-4 once . TRBV28 TGTGCGACGGAGGCAACTAATGAAAAACTGTTTTTT CATEATNEKLFF
TRBJ1-2 . TRBD1 TRBV5-3 TGTGCCAGAAGCTTCGGGACAGTTCCTCGTAACTATGGCTACACCTTC CARSFGTVPRNYGYTF
TRBJ1-4 . TRBD1 TRBV13 TGTGCCAGCAGCCTTCAGACAGGGGAGGTTGAAAAACTGTTTTTT CASSLQTGEVEKLFF
TRBJ1-2 . . TRBV5-5 TGTGCCAGCAGACTGCCGGGACAAGCCCTCTATGGCTACACCTTC CASRLPGQALYGYTF
TRBJ2-5 . . TRBV6-5 TGTGCCAGCAGTCAGGGAAAGGAGACCCAGTACTTC CASSQGKETQYF
TRBJ1-1 . TRBD1 TRBV5-4 TGTGCCAGCAGCTTTGACAGGGGGCTGAACACTGAAGCTTTCTTT CASSFDRGLNTEAFF
TRBJ1-1 . . TRBV10-3 TGTGCCATCAGTGAGACAGGGTTTTATGACACTGAAGCTTTCTTT CAISETGFYDTEAFF
TRBJ1-1 . . TRBV6-6 TGTGCCAGCAGCCCACCGCACAGCAACACTGAAGCTTTCTTT CASSPPHSNTEAFF
TRBJ2-3 . . TRBV6-5 TGTGCCAGCAGTTACGGGGCTTACACAGATACGCAGTATTTT CASSYGAYTDTQYF
TRBJ1-1 . . TRBV5-4 TGTGCCAGCAGCGGGGGGGGGACGGTGAACACTGAAGCTTTCTTT CASSGGGTVNTEAFF
TRBJ2-6 . . TRBV6-5 TGTGCCAGCAGTTACTGGGCCTCTGGGGCCAACGTCCTGACTTTC CASSYWASGANVLTF
TRBJ2-5 . . TRBV5-1 TGCGCCAGCAGCTTGGGGGATTGGGGCGAGACCCAGTACTTC CASSLGDWGETQYF
TRBJ2-2 . TRBD2 TRBV7-2 TGTGCCAGCAGCCCCGGGGGGGTAGAAACCGGGGAGCTGTTTTTT CASSPGGVETGELFF
TRBJ1-1 . TRBD1 TRBV19 TGTGCCAGTAGTATCGACAGGGGTTGGACTGAAGCTTTCTTT CASSIDRGWTEAFF
TRBJ1-1 . . TRBV4-2 TGTGCCGGCAGCCCGCGGCGGGGGGGGAACACTGAAGCTTTCTTT CAGSPRRGGNTEAFF
TRBJ1-6 . TRBD1 TRBV6-5 TGTGCCAGCAGTTTCAGGGGGCAGCCCCCCTCACCCCTCCACTTT CASSFRGQPPSPLHF
TRBJ1-1 many . TRBV6-6 TGTGCCAGCAGTTACTCCCGGACTTTCGACACTGAAGCTTTCTTT CASSYSRTFDTEAFF
TRBJ2-7 . . TRBV6-6 TGTGCCAGCAGTTACGAGGGTACCCCCACCTACGAGCAGTACTTC CASSYEGTPTYEQYF
TRBJ1-1 . . TRBV5-5 TGTGCCAGCAGCTTACAGGGAGACACTGAAGCTTTCTTT CASSLQGDTEAFF
TRBJ1-2 . TRBD1 TRBV5-4 TGTGCCAGCAGCTTTGGTTTAACAGGGGCGGACTATGGCTACACCTTC CASSFGLTGADYGYTF
TRBJ2-7 . . TRBV6-2/TRBV6-3 TGTGCCAGCAGTTTGGGCAAAGGGGCCCACGAGCAGTACTTC CASSLGKGAHEQYF
TRBJ1-1 . TRBD1 TRBV4-3 TGCGCCAGCAGCCAAGGCCAGGGGGTGAACACTGAAGCTTTCTTT CASSQGQGVNTEAFF